This is a list of T cell receptor beta chains from one sample in a study of cytomegalovirus exposure and HLA in healthy donors. The repertoire was sequenced with immunoSEQ multiplex PCR; TCRdb's copy has only in-frame clones and lacks some. The profile shows roughly 160,000 clones, about four fifths of them singletons. The sequencing input was PBMCs. These receptors all stem from a male donor in good health and CMV-seropositive. Both conserved end residues are part of each CDR3. The order of the fields is J gene, V gene, D gene, clone size, CDR3 DNA, CDR3 protein. D genes are given only for firm matches. Clone size appears in some rows only: once, few, many, or a class for an expanded clone.

TRBJ2-1	TRBV7-8	-	-	TGTGCCAGCAGCTTTGCTAGCTGGTTCGGGGAGCAGTTCTTC	CASSFASWFGEQFF
TRBJ1-6	TRBV7-2	-	few	TGTGCCAGCAGCTTAGTTCCGGGAGGCAATTCACCCCTCCACTTT	CASSLVPGGNSPLHF
TRBJ2-7	TRBV5-1	-	-	TGCGCCAGCAGCTTGGGGGGTACAGGGAACTCCTACGAGCAGTACTTC	CASSLGGTGNSYEQYF
TRBJ1-5	TRBV7-9	-	-	TGTGCCAGCAGCGGATCCGGGGATCAGCCCCAGCATTTT	CASSGSGDQPQHF
TRBJ1-2	TRBV28	TRBD1	-	TGTGCCAGCAGTTCGACAGGGGGCGCAAACTATGGCTACACCTTC	CASSSTGGANYGYTF
TRBJ2-1	TRBV7-8	TRBD1	-	TGTGCCAGCAGCCAGGGACAGTACAATGAGCAGTTCTTC	CASSQGQYNEQFF
TRBJ2-6	TRBV14	-	-	TGTGCCAGCAGCCCTTCTGACATACTCTCTGGGGCCAACGTCCTGACTTTC	CASSPSDILSGANVLTF
TRBJ1-1	TRBV30	-	-	TGTGCCTGGACCCCGGGGGGTACGGACACTGAAGCTTTCTTT	CAWTPGGTDTEAFF
TRBJ2-7	TRBV11-3	-	-	TGTGCCAGCAGCTCCGACACGAGCTCCTACGAGCAGTACTTC	CASSSDTSSYEQYF
TRBJ2-4	TRBV28	-	-	TGTGCCAGCAGTTACGAGACTAAGGGCGCGGGAAAAAACATTCAGTACTTC	CASSYETKGAGKNIQYF
TRBJ2-7	TRBV28	-	-	TGTGCCAGCTCAGGACTGCCTCTTGCAAAGCAGTACTTC	CASSGLPLAKQYF
TRBJ2-7	TRBV5-8	-	-	TGTGCCAGCAGCCGACTTGCGACGGGAGAGCAGTACTTC	CASSRLATGEQYF
TRBJ2-7	TRBV19	TRBD1	-	TGTGCCAGCCGCGTAGGGGGCGAGCCCTACGAGCAGTACTTC	CASRVGGEPYEQYF
TRBJ1-1	TRBV5-5	-	-	TGTGCCAGCAAGGTGAGGGTCTTGAACACTGAAGCTTTCTTT	CASKVRVLNTEAFF
TRBJ1-1	TRBV18	TRBD1	-	TGTGCCAGCTCACCCTCGGACAGGGACCCTGAAGCTTTCTTT	CASSPSDRDPEAFF
TRBJ1-4	TRBV5-1	TRBD1	once	TGCGCCAGCAGCCCGTTAGGGGGCGCGAGTGAAAAACTGTTTTTT	CASSPLGGASEKLFF
TRBJ2-7	TRBV19	TRBD1	few	TGTGCCAGTAGTCCGACAGCCACCCAGGGGGTGCAGTACTTC	CASSPTATQGVQYF
TRBJ1-1	TRBV5-1	-	-	TGCGCCAGCAGCCGGACTGGGGGGGGAATGAACACTGAAGCTTTCTTT	CASSRTGGGMNTEAFF
TRBJ1-5	TRBV2	-	-	TGTGCCAGCAGTGAGGTGTGGCTGCCCCAGCATTTT	CASSEVWLPQHF
TRBJ1-5	TRBV6-1	-	-	TGTGCCAGCAGTGGGTTGGGAGGATCTAATCAGCCCCAGCATTTT	CASSGLGGSNQPQHF
TRBJ2-5	TRBV11-2	-	-	TGTGCCAGCAGCTTCAGGGGCGGGGAGACCCAGTACTTC	CASSFRGGETQYF
TRBJ2-3	TRBV30	-	-	TGTGCCTGGACCGTACTGGATACGCAGTATTTT	CAWTVLDTQYF
TRBJ1-1	TRBV5-6	TRBD1	few	TGTGCCAGCGACTCTTCGGACAGGGTGAATGAAGCTTTCTTT	CASDSSDRVNEAFF
TRBJ1-5	TRBV30	-	-	TGTGCCTGGAGTAGACAGGCTGATCAGCCCCAGCATTTT	CAWSRQADQPQHF
TRBJ2-7	TRBV19	-	few	TGTGCCAGTAGTACCTACTACGAGCAGTACTTC	CASSTYYEQYF
TRBJ2-1	TRBV19	TRBD2	-	TGTGCCAGTAGTACTAGCGGGAGCTCCTACAATGAGCAGTTCTTC	CASSTSGSSYNEQFF
TRBJ1-5	TRBV19	TRBD1	-	TGTGCCAGTAGTATAAGGGGACAGGCGGGCAATCAGCCCCAGCATTTT	CASSIRGQAGNQPQHF
TRBJ1-5	TRBV2	-	-	TGTGCCAGCAGTGAAGTGGTTATGGCAGGTTATCAGCCCCAGCATTTT	CASSEVVMAGYQPQHF
TRBJ2-5	TRBV5-1	TRBD2	-	TGCGCCAGCAGCATGGGACTAGCGGGAGTCTCAGGGGAGACCCAGTACTTC	CASSMGLAGVSGETQYF
TRBJ1-1	TRBV7-9	-	-	TGTGCCAGCAGTCCGTGGGGGGGTACAAACACTGAAGCTTTCTTT	CASSPWGGTNTEAFF
TRBJ2-1	TRBV7-2	TRBD2	-	TGTGCCAGCAGCTCAGAGGTAGCGGGAAGCAATGAGCAGTTCTTC	CASSSEVAGSNEQFF
TRBJ2-2	TRBV10-2	-	-	TGCGCCAGCAGTGAGGGAAGGGGGTTTTCGGACAACACCGGGGAGCTGTTTTTT	CASSEGRGFSDNTGELFF